These 26 T cell receptor beta chains originate from one sample sequenced in a study of cytomegalovirus exposure and HLA in healthy donors. A multiplex PCR was run with 60 Vbeta primers and 13 Jbeta primers. Method: immunoSEQ multiplex PCR; TCRdb's copy keeps in-frame clones and lacks some. The data show under 150,000 clones, 80% seen once. Sequenced: PBMCs. The receptors were gathered from a woman aged 40-49 years in good health and CMV-seronegative.

The chain uses TRBV6-6 and TRBJ1-6, with 7 bases that match TRBD1. The CDR3 loop spans 16 amino acids. Germline V gives CDR1 MNHNY, CDR2 SVGAGI (reference sequence). Trimming cost V 7 bases and J 6 bases; bases outside gene matches: 12. CDR3 loop: CASILIRDSFNSPLHF. Written as DNA, the CDR3 is TGTGCCAGCATCTTAATCCGGGACAGTTTTAATTCACCCCTCCACTTT.

This sequence joins TRBV7-8 and TRBJ1-5; 7 bases align to TRBD1. CDR3 size: 16 residues. The V gene end was trimmed by 0 bases and the J gene end by 6 bases; junction bases not matched to a gene: 8. CDR1 SGHVS and CDR2 FQNEAQ come from the germline V gene. CDR3: CASSLAPQGRRQPQHF. The CDR3, as DNA: TGTGCCAGCAGCTTAGCGCCACAGGGGAGGCGTCAGCCCCAGCATTTT.

V usage is TRBV11-2 and J usage is TRBJ2-7; possible D gene TRBD2, 6 bases. Germline values: CDR1 SGHAT, CDR2 FQNNGV. This CDR3 spans 13 amino acids. V was shortened by 5 bases and J by 6 bases, with 14 bases between the two germline ends. CDR3 DNA: TGTGCCAGCAGCCCGAGGTGGGGAGGCGAGCAGTACTTC. Translation gives CASSPRWGGEQYF.

V usage is TRBV19 and J usage is TRBJ2-1, with 9 bases aligning to TRBD2. Per germline, CDR1 LNHDA and CDR2 SQIVND (reference sequence). The J segment lost 3 bases and the V segment lost 7 bases, leaving 7 bases of the junction unmatched. The CDR3 consists of 15 residues. CDR3 loop: CASIPTSGGYNEQFF. The DNA of the CDR3 is TGTGCCAGTATCCCGACTAGCGGCGGCTACAATGAGCAGTTCTTC.

To note about this clone: Relative to the germline gene, one junction end is altered; a read error may explain this. The gene calls are TRBV12-5 and TRBJ1-5; 7 nucleotides align to TRBD1. Germline V lookup: CDR1 LGHNT, CDR2 FRNRAP. CDR3 length equals 11 residues. The CDR3 DNA reads TGTGCTAGTGATATAGGGACAGACGAGGGTTTT. Translation: CASDIGTDEGF.

The table lists this clone with a count of one. The V call is TRBV7-9, the J call TRBJ1-2; D not resolved. The germline V gene encodes CDR1 SEHNR and CDR2 FQNEAQ (reference sequence). V was trimmed by 1 base and J by 10 bases, leaving 4 bases between them. This CDR3 contains 10 residues. The CDR3 coding sequence is TGTGCCAGCAGCTTAGAAGCCTACACCTTC. Protein: CASSLEAYTF.

V gene TRBV28 combines with J gene TRBJ1-1, with a weak D call TRBD1 (6 bases). This CDR3 spans 15 amino acids. CDR1 MDHEN and CDR2 SYDVKM come from the germline V gene. Between the trimmed V and J ends, which lost 7 bases and 0 bases, there was a span of 15 bases. The CDR3 nucleotides are TGTGCCAGCACGATACAGGGACACGTGAACACTGAAGCTTTCTTT. Amino acids: CASTIQGHVNTEAFF. Complete variable domain (other parts from reference TRBV28 and TRBJ1-1): DVKVTQSSRYLVKRTGEKVFLECVQDMDHENMFWYRQDPGLGLRLIYFSYDVKMKEKGDIPEGYSVSREKKERFSLILESASTNQTSMYLCASTIQGHVNTEAFFGQGTRLTVV.

The chain recombines TRBV2 with TRBJ2-2; 7 nucleotides line up with TRBD1. CDR1 is SNHLY and CDR2 is FYNNEI in the germline V gene. V shed 8 bases, J shed 0 bases, and the junction held 12 bases outside the gene matches. The CDR3 loop spans 17 amino acids. CDR3: CASVGPGGAANTGELFF. The CDR3 region has the DNA TGTGCCAGCGTAGGGCCAGGGGGTGCAGCGAACACCGGGGAGCTGTTTTTT.

This chain joins TRBV7-9 and TRBJ2-7, with a weak D call TRBD1 (5 bases). This CDR3 is built from 13 residues. Germline loops: CDR1 SEHNR, CDR2 FQNEAQ (reference sequence). V dropped 4 bases and J dropped 3 bases, with 10 bases sitting between them. The CDR3 DNA is TGTGCCAGCAGCTCTGAAGGGGTCTACGAGCAGTACTTC. Amino acids: CASSSEGVYEQYF.

This clone was recorded a few times. The CDR3 spells CASSLVSGMNEKLFF. As DNA, the CDR3 is TGTGCCAGCAGCTTAGTATCAGGGATGAATGAAAAACTGTTTTTT. V is TRBV7-2 and J is TRBJ1-4; maybe TRBD1 (5 bases). Germline V gene data show CDR1 as SGHTA and CDR2 as FQGNSA. V was trimmed by 1 base and J by 5 bases, leaving 11 bases between them. There are 15 residues in the CDR3.

The sample holds one count of this clone. The CDR3 nucleotides read TGCGCCAGCAGCTTGGAGCTAGCTTCCTACGAGCAGTACTTC. Amino acid sequence: CASSLELASYEQYF. The genes are TRBV5-1 and TRBJ2-7, with D tentatively TRBD2 (5 bases). The CDR3 sequence is 14 residues long. The V end was cut by 0 bases, the J end by 1 base, with 8 bases between. Germline assignment: CDR1 SGHRS and CDR2 YFSETQ.

This rearrangement joins TRBV5-4 to TRBJ1-6; D might be TRBD1 (5 bases). There are 14 residues in the CDR3. Germline values: CDR1 SGHNT, CDR2 YYREEE (reference sequence). V gave up 4 bases and J gave up 9 bases, with 14 bases separating them. For the CDR3, the DNA is TGTGCCAGCAGCCCCGGGGGAGAGGTTTCACCCCTCCACTTT. This codes for CASSPGGEVSPLHF. The full variable domain, with the rest looked up from reference TRBV5-4 and TRBJ1-6, is ETGVTQSPTHLIKTRGQQVTLRCSSQSGHNTVSWYQQALGQGPQFIFQYYREEENGRGNFPPRFSGLQFPNYSSELNVNALELDDSALYLCASSPGGEVSPLHFGNGTRLTVT.

Here the CDR3 DNA reads TGCGCCAGCAGCTTCCGGAGGTCTGGCTACACCTTC. This encodes CASSFRRSGYTF. The rearrangement uses TRBV5-1 and TRBJ1-2, with no clear D. Trimming stripped 2 bases from V and 7 bases from J, with 9 bases between. The CDR3 totals 12 residues. Germline lookup yields CDR1 SGHRS and CDR2 YFSETQ.

The chain couples TRBV9 to TRBJ1-2, with D hard to call. The CDR3 is made up of 14 amino acids. V was cut by 4 bases and J by 4 bases, with 14 bases left in between. Per the germline V gene, CDR1 is SGDLS and CDR2 is YYNGEE. The DNA of the CDR3 is TGTGCCAGCAGCCCCCGCGCGGAGGGCTATGGCTACACCTTC. Translated, it gives CASSPRAEGYGYTF.

This clone has only a few counts. This chain connects TRBV2 to TRBJ1-5; D possibly corresponds to TRBD1 (6 bases). The CDR3 consists of 17 residues. Germline V gene data show CDR1 as SNHLY and CDR2 as FYNNEI. V was clipped by 0 bases and J by 0 bases, with 12 bases between them. The CDR3 DNA reads TGTGCCAGCAGTGAAGCGGCACAGGGAAATAGCAATCAGCCCCAGCATTTT. It encodes CASSEAAQGNSNQPQHF. The complete variable domain, with remaining parts taken from reference TRBV2 and TRBJ1-5, reads EPEVTQTPSHQVTQMGQEVILRCVPISNHLYFYWYRQILGQKVEFLVSFYNNEISEKSEIFDDQFSVERPDGSNFTLKIRSTKLEDSAMYFCASSEAAQGNSNQPQHFGDGTRLSIL.

The sample holds a few counts of this clone. The chain uses TRBV9 and TRBJ1-4; 10 bases are a match to TRBD1. The CDR3 is 14 residues long. V gave up 3 bases and J gave up 7 bases; unmatched junction bases: 3. Germline CDR1 is SGDLS and CDR2 is YYNGEE. CDR3 protein: CASSATGGSEKLFF. Here the CDR3 DNA reads TGTGCCAGCAGCGCGACAGGGGGCTCTGAAAAACTGTTTTTT.

The chain uses TRBV9 and TRBJ2-3; 9 positions agree with TRBD2. Germline-derived CDR1 and CDR2 are SGDLS and YYNGEE. V shed 7 bases, J shed 3 bases, and the junction held 15 bases outside the gene matches. This CDR3 comprises 17 residues. CDR3 in DNA: TGTGCCAGCCACCCGGGGGCGGGGGGGATAGGAACAGATACGCAGTATTTT. Translation gives CASHPGAGGIGTDTQYF.

This chain joins TRBV9 and TRBJ2-2; 11 nucleotides match TRBD1. V dropped 0 bases and J dropped 4; count of bases not matched to a gene: 5. There are 17 residues in the CDR3. Germline V lookup: CDR1 SGDLS, CDR2 YYNGEE. The CDR3 protein is CASSVGAGTGGTGELFF. Written as DNA, the CDR3 is TGTGCCAGCAGCGTAGGGGCCGGGACAGGGGGCACCGGGGAGCTGTTTTTT.

V and J are TRBV5-6 and TRBJ1-3, with TRBD1 identical over 8 bases. CDR3 length: 17 amino acids. V lost 4 bases and J lost 4; bases outside the gene matches: 13. Per germline, CDR1 SGHDT and CDR2 YYEEEE. CDR3 nucleotide sequence: TGTGCCAGCAGCGACGCCTCGACAGGGGAATTAGGAAACACCATATATTTT. This codes for CASSDASTGELGNTIYF. The full variable domain, rest sourced from reference TRBV5-6 and TRBJ1-3, is DAGVTQSPTHLIKTRGQQVTLRCSPKSGHDTVSWYQQALGQGPQFIFQYYEEEERQRGNFPDRFSGHQFPNYSSELNVNALLLGDSALYLCASSDASTGELGNTIYFGEGSWLTVV.

CDR3 in amino acids: CASTVTGVFSYEQYF. DNA of the CDR3: TGTGCCAGCACCGTAACTGGAGTCTTCTCCTACGAGCAGTACTTC. The rearrangement uses TRBV5-6 and TRBJ2-7; D gene ambiguous. Germline V gene data show CDR1 as SGHDT and CDR2 as YYEEEE. V was trimmed by 6 bases and J by 0 bases, leaving 16 bases between them. The CDR3 loop spans 15 amino acids.

The J gene is TRBJ1-1, the V gene TRBV29-1, with 9 bases matching TRBD1. This CDR3 contains 12 residues. CDR1 is SQVTM, CDR2 ANQGSEA, per germline. Trimming took 5 bases from V and 11 from J; bases not matched to a gene: 9. The CDR3 is CSVFTGGARAFF. CDR3 DNA sequence: TGCAGCGTTTTCACAGGGGGCGCGAGGGCTTTCTTT.

The gene calls are TRBV15 and TRBJ2-3; tentatively, D is TRBD2 (6 bases). The length of the CDR3 is 18 residues. Per germline, CDR1 LNHNV and CDR2 YYDKDF (reference sequence). Trimming cost V 0 bases and J 0 bases, with 16 bases left between them. The CDR3 DNA reads TGTGCCACCAGCAGAGATCCTAGCTTTGGGAGGAGCACAGATACGCAGTATTTT. It translates to CATSRDPSFGRSTDTQYF.

Only a few counts were recorded for this clone. The chain carries TRBV20-1 and TRBJ2-3, with a tentative D call TRBD1 (5 bases). The CDR3 extends over 11 amino acids. Trimming took off 3 bases at V and 6 bases at J, with 7 bases between the two ends. The V gene's germline CDR1 is DFQATT and CDR2 SNEGSKA (reference sequence). For the CDR3, the DNA is TGCAGTGCTAGGGGGCGGGATACGCAGTATTTT. Amino acid sequence: CSARGRDTQYF.

This sequence joins TRBV4-3 and TRBJ2-5; D may be TRBD2 (6 bases). From germline, CDR1 is LGHNA and CDR2 YSLEER. The V and J ends lost 1 base and 4 bases respectively, with 16 bases between them. There are 16 residues in the CDR3. CDR3 nucleotide sequence: TGCGCCAGCAGCCAAGGCGCGGGACTCGGAGGAGAGACCCAGTACTTC. It specifies CASSQGAGLGGETQYF.

The chain employs TRBV19 and TRBJ2-7; possibly TRBD2 for D (5 bases). This CDR3 spans 15 amino acids. The ends were cut back, 3 bases at V and 3 bases at J, with 15 bases in the middle. The germline V gene has CDR1 LNHDA and CDR2 SQIVND (reference sequence). The chain's CDR3 is CASSMSLGGSYEQYF. The CDR3 coding sequence is TGTGCCAGTAGTATGTCTTTGGGTGGGAGCTACGAGCAGTACTTC. Complete variable domain (other parts from reference TRBV19 and TRBJ2-7): DGGITQSPKYLFRKEGQNVTLSCEQNLNHDAMYWYRQDPGQGLRLIYYSQIVNDFQKGDIAEGYSVSREKKESFPLTVTSAQKNPTAFYLCASSMSLGGSYEQYFGPGTRLTVT.

In its sample, this clone was seen a few times. This sequence joins TRBV7-9 and TRBJ2-4, with D tentatively TRBD2 (5 bases). CDR3 length equals 13 residues. The germline V gene encodes CDR1 SEHNR and CDR2 FQNEAQ (reference sequence). Trimming cost V 1 base and J 6 bases, with 7 bases left between them. The CDR3 here is CASSLEAGNIQYF. In nucleotides, the CDR3 is TGTGCCAGCAGCTTAGAGGCGGGAAACATTCAGTACTTC.